Below are 12 T cell receptor beta chains sequenced from a single sample in a study of cytomegalovirus exposure and HLA in healthy donors. It was with 60 Vbeta and 13 Jbeta primers that the PCR ran. Libraries were prepared by immunoSEQ multiplex PCR; TCRdb keeps only in-frame clonotypes and omits some of them. The data contain approximately 150,000 clones, 70% to 80% of them singletons. The sequenced material came from PBMCs. These receptor sequences come from a man aged 30 to 45 in good health and CMV-seronegative.

The chain is built from TRBV28 and TRBJ2-5, with a possible D match to TRBD1 (7 bases). The CDR3 sequence is 13 residues long. The V and J ends lost 9 bases and 2 bases respectively, with 13 bases between them. CDR1 and CDR2 from the germline V gene are MDHEN and SYDVKM. This chain's CDR3 is CASQQGGQETQYF. The CDR3 bases are TGTGCCAGTCAGCAGGGGGGTCAAGAGACCCAGTACTTC. The full variable domain, with the rest looked up from reference TRBV28 and TRBJ2-5, is DVKVTQSSRYLVKRTGEKVFLECVQDMDHENMFWYRQDPGLGLRLIYFSYDVKMKEKGDIPEGYSVSREKKERFSLILESASTNQTSMYLCASQQGGQETQYFGPGTRLLVL.

A word on this clone: One end of the junction is discordant with germline, which a read error may explain. The CDR3 bases are TGTACCAGCAGTGTCGGGTGGGAGCAGTACTTC. The encoded protein is CTSSVGWEQYF. The V call is TRBV25-1, the J call TRBJ2-7; unclear D gene. Germline CDR1 is MGHDK and CDR2 is SYGVNS. This CDR3 is built from 11 residues.

This clone was seen a handful of times. V is TRBV4-2 and J is TRBJ2-5; 12 bases match TRBD2. CDR1 is LGHNA, CDR2 YNFKEQ, per germline. Trimming took 2 bases from V and 4 from J; bases not matched to a gene: 2. The CDR3 covers 15 residues. The CDR3 here is CASSQLAGGPETQYF. The CDR3 region has the DNA TGTGCCAGCAGCCAACTAGCGGGAGGGCCAGAGACCCAGTACTTC.

The chain couples TRBV5-6 to TRBJ2-1; 10 bases are a match to TRBD2. With 4 bases clipped from V and 2 bases from J, the junction kept 6 bases outside the gene matches. The germline V gene has CDR1 SGHDT and CDR2 YYEEEE. This CDR3 has 16 amino acids. The CDR3 nucleotides read TGTGCCAGCAGCGGGGGACTAGCGACGACCTACAATGAGCAGTTCTTC. This translates into CASSGGLATTYNEQFF.

This chain links TRBV19 with TRBJ1-2; tentatively, D is TRBD1 (6 bases). This CDR3 contains 16 residues. Germline V gene lookup returns CDR1 LNHDA and CDR2 SQIVND (reference sequence). The V end was cut by 7 bases, the J end by 0 bases, with 18 bases between. The DNA for the CDR3 is TGTGCCAGTACCCTGAGGGGGGGATCTACTAACTATGGCTACACCTTC. Protein sequence: CASTLRGGSTNYGYTF. The full variable domain, its missing parts supplied by reference TRBV19 and TRBJ1-2, is DGGITQSPKYLFRKEGQNVTLSCEQNLNHDAMYWYRQDPGQGLRLIYYSQIVNDFQKGDIAEGYSVSREKKESFPLTVTSAQKNPTAFYLCASTLRGGSTNYGYTFGSGTRLTVV.

As regards this clone: This sample also contains other DNA sequences that code for the same CDR3. The chain couples TRBV10-1 to TRBJ2-3, with 7 bases matching TRBD2. The CDR3 runs to 14 residues. The germline V gene has CDR1 WNHNN and CDR2 SYGVQD (reference sequence). Germline trimming cut 3 bases from V and 1 base from J; bases unmatched to any gene: 1. CDR3 sequence (DNA): TGCGCCAGCAGTGATGGGGGGGGCACAGATACGCAGTATTTT. It translates to CASSDGGGTDTQYF.

The V and J genes are TRBV7-3 and TRBJ2-3; 12 bases align to TRBD1. The CDR3 contains 16 residues. V lost 5 bases, J lost 3 bases, and 6 bases stayed unmatched. CDR1 is SGHTA, CDR2 FQGTGA, per germline. The CDR3: CASSPGTGGLTDTQYF. The CDR3 bases are TGTGCCAGCAGCCCCGGGACAGGGGGCTTGACAGATACGCAGTATTTT.

The sample holds one count of this clone. V is TRBV7-9 and J is TRBJ2-7; 12 nucleotides agree with TRBD1. The ends lost 5 bases at V and 7 bases at J; junction bases unmatched: 12. CDR3 size: 16 residues. CDR1 is SEHNR and CDR2 is FQNEAQ in the germline V gene (reference sequence). CDR3 in amino acids: CASSLDPGQGAEEQYF. As DNA, the CDR3 is TGTGCCAGCAGCCTCGATCCGGGACAGGGGGCTGAAGAGCAGTACTTC. The full variable domain, in which reference TRBV7-9 and TRBJ2-7 provide the parts outside the CDR3, is DTGVSQNPRHKITKRGQNVTFRCDPISEHNRLYWYRQTLGQGPEFLTYFQNEAQLEKSRLLSDRFSAERPKGSFSTLEIQRTEQGDSAMYLCASSLDPGQGAEEQYFGPGTRLTVT.

This rearrangement joins TRBV6-6 to TRBJ1-3, with 7 bases matching TRBD1. From germline, CDR1 is MNHNY and CDR2 SVGAGI (reference sequence). Germline trimming cut 9 bases from V and 0 bases from J; bases unmatched to any gene: 8. The CDR3 is made up of 15 amino acids. The CDR3 DNA is TGTGCCAGTACTACGGGACAGTTCTCTGGAAACACCATATATTTT. Its protein is CASTTGQFSGNTIYF.

This clone was observed a single time. V gene TRBV30 combines with J gene TRBJ2-3; 14 bases are a match to TRBD2. Unmatched junction bases numbered 4, after V lost 3 bases and J lost 8 bases. The length of the CDR3 is 14 residues. Germline V gene data show CDR1 as GTSNPN and CDR2 as SVGIG (reference sequence). CDR3 bases: TGTGCCTGGAGGGGACTAGCGGGAGCAGGTACGCAGTATTTT. As protein: CAWRGLAGAGTQYF.

This clone turned up a few times. This chain links TRBV18 with TRBJ2-7; tentative D call: TRBD1 (5 bases). This CDR3 region has 15 residues. The germline V gene has CDR1 KGHSH and CDR2 LQKENI. The ends were cut back, 0 bases at V and 0 bases at J, with 9 bases in the middle. The CDR3 DNA sequence: TGTGCCAGCTCACCACCTCAGGGTCTCTCCTACGAGCAGTACTTC. The encoded protein is CASSPPQGLSYEQYF. Complete variable domain (other parts from reference TRBV18 and TRBJ2-7): NAGVMQNPRHLVRRRGQEARLRCSPMKGHSHVYWYRQLPEEGLKFMVYLQKENIIDESGMPKERFSAEFPKEGPSILRIQQVVRGDSAAYFCASSPPQGLSYEQYFGPGTRLTVT.

The sample holds a few counts of this clone. This chain connects TRBV5-6 to TRBJ2-3, with TRBD2 matching over 13 bases. V lost 4 bases and J lost 2; bases outside the gene matches: 4. The CDR3 runs to 16 residues. Germline V lookup: CDR1 SGHDT, CDR2 YYEEEE. The CDR3 sequence: CASSQGLAGTTDTQYF. CDR3 in DNA: TGTGCCAGCAGCCAGGGACTAGCGGGGACCACAGATACGCAGTATTTT.